Shown below are 17 T cell receptor beta chains from a single sample sequenced in a study of blood T cell repertoires in COVID-19. Clones were read by immunoSEQ multiplex PCR, and TCRdb kept only the in-frame ones, dropping some. The repertoire consists of about 68,000 clones, with roughly nine tenths occurring once and the leading ten covering around 7.8%. The sample was peripheral blood. The receptors come from a man in his forties with COVID-19, enrolled during active disease.

The chain carries TRBV30 and TRBJ1-2; 7 nucleotides line up with TRBD1. CDR1 GTSNPN and CDR2 SVGIG come from the germline V gene (reference sequence). This CDR3 comprises 15 residues. V shed 3 bases and J 4 bases; nucleotides not matched to a gene: 11. CDR3 sequence: CAWRVFTGVSYGYTF. The CDR3 bases are TGTGCCTGGAGGGTATTTACAGGGGTTAGCTATGGCTACACCTTC. The full variable domain, in which reference TRBV30 and TRBJ1-2 provide the parts outside the CDR3, is SQTIHQWPATLVQPVGSPLSLECTVEGTSNPNLYWYRQAAGRGLQLLFYSVGIGQISSEVPQNLSASRPQDRQFILSSKKLLLSDSGFYLCAWRVFTGVSYGYTFGSGTRLTVV.

The chain is built from TRBV2 and TRBJ1-3; no reliable D call. The ends were cut back, 3 bases at V and 4 bases at J, with 13 bases in the middle. The CDR3 is 15 residues long. In germline, CDR1 is SNHLY, CDR2 FYNNEI. The CDR3 region has the DNA TGTGCCAGCAGTGAGTCCGTTACCGGGGGAAACACCATATATTTT. Its translation: CASSESVTGGNTIYF.

This clone has more than one count but fewer than ten. The rearrangement joins TRBV18 to TRBJ1-1; 8 nucleotides line up with TRBD1. V was clipped by 0 bases and J by 3 bases; unmatched bases: 6. CDR3 length: 16 amino acids. Germline V gives CDR1 KGHSH, CDR2 LQKENI. The CDR3 DNA reads as TGTGCCAGCTCACCACCAGCCAGGGGGCGGGACACTGAAGCTTTCTTT. It codes for CASSPPARGRDTEAFF.

This clone occurred once. The rearrangement links TRBV10-2 to TRBJ1-2, with TRBD1 matching 7 bases. The J segment lost 6 bases and the V segment lost 10 bases, leaving 17 bases of the junction unmatched. This CDR3 comprises 15 residues. The germline gives CDR1 WSHSY, CDR2 SAAADI. The CDR3 loop is CATSPSGQAPHGYTF. In nucleotides, the CDR3 is TGCGCCACATCCCCGAGCGGACAGGCTCCTCATGGCTACACCTTC.

This chain joins TRBV5-5 and TRBJ1-6; 7 nucleotides agree with TRBD1. Trimming took 0 bases from V and 10 from J; bases not matched to a gene: 7. The CDR3 consists of 15 residues. Germline V gene data show CDR1 as SGHKS and CDR2 as YYEKEE (reference sequence). Here the CDR3 reads CASSLVGTVGSPLHF. CDR3 DNA sequence: TGTGCCAGCAGCTTGGTCGGGACAGTCGGGTCACCCCTCCACTTT.

This chain uses TRBV19 with TRBJ2-2; possibly TRBD1 for D (6 bases). The CDR3 runs 13 residues. Trimming cost V 7 bases and J 3 bases, with 9 bases left between them. Germline V CDR1 and CDR2: LNHDA, SQIVND (reference sequence). This CDR3 reads CASMRQDTGELFF. The CDR3 bases are TGTGCCAGTATGAGACAGGACACCGGGGAGCTGTTTTTT. The full variable domain, with the rest looked up from reference TRBV19 and TRBJ2-2, is DGGITQSPKYLFRKEGQNVTLSCEQNLNHDAMYWYRQDPGQGLRLIYYSQIVNDFQKGDIAEGYSVSREKKESFPLTVTSAQKNPTAFYLCASMRQDTGELFFGEGSRLTVL.

This clone was detected once. The J gene is TRBJ1-1, the V gene TRBV4-1; 10 nucleotides align to TRBD1. The germline V gene encodes CDR1 MGHRA and CDR2 YSYEKL. V was clipped by 2 bases and J by 3 bases; unmatched bases: 6. The CDR3 contains 16 residues. The CDR3: CASSQLGTGEDTEAFF. For the CDR3, the DNA is TGCGCCAGCAGCCAACTAGGGACAGGGGAGGACACTGAAGCTTTCTTT.

This chain joins TRBV7-9 and TRBJ2-3, with TRBD2 matching over 9 bases. Germline values: CDR1 SEHNR, CDR2 FQNEAQ (reference sequence). The CDR3 covers 15 residues. V was clipped by 2 bases and J by 4 bases; unmatched bases: 4. CDR3 sequence: CASSLSAGGSDTQYF. DNA for the CDR3: TGTGCCAGCAGCTTATCCGCGGGGGGGTCAGATACGCAGTATTTT. Complete variable domain (other parts from reference TRBV7-9 and TRBJ2-3): DTGVSQNPRHKITKRGQNVTFRCDPISEHNRLYWYRQTLGQGPEFLTYFQNEAQLEKSRLLSDRFSAERPKGSFSTLEIQRTEQGDSAMYLCASSLSAGGSDTQYFGPGTRLTVL.

The chain couples TRBV19 to TRBJ1-1; TRBD1 matches 9 bases. From germline, CDR1 is LNHDA and CDR2 SQIVND (reference sequence). CDR3 length: 13 residues. The V segment lost 11 bases and the J segment 5 bases; nucleotides outside the gene matches: 9. The CDR3 DNA reads TGTGCCGGTTACAGGGGGCCCGTTACTGAAGCTTTCTTT. Protein product: CAGYRGPVTEAFF.

The J gene is TRBJ1-2, the V gene TRBV10-2, with 7 bases aligning to TRBD1. CDR3 size: 15 residues. The germline gives CDR1 WSHSY, CDR2 SAAADI. Unmatched junction bases numbered 5, after V lost 0 bases and J lost 4 bases. CDR3 protein: CASSESRTGIYGYTF. CDR3 sequence (DNA): TGCGCCAGCAGTGAGTCAAGGACAGGCATCTATGGCTACACCTTC.

V usage is TRBV6-5 and J usage is TRBJ1-1; TRBD1 is a possible D gene (5 bases). This CDR3 comprises 12 residues. Trimming left V 6 bases short and J 11 bases short, with 16 bases between. Germline V CDR1 and CDR2: MNHEY, SVGAGI. This CDR3 is CASSQDTLMAFF. The CDR3 DNA sequence: TGTGCCAGCAGCCAGGACACTCTAATGGCTTTCTTT.

This chain joins TRBV5-1 and TRBJ1-2; D not certain. V dropped 7 bases and J dropped 2 bases, with 12 bases sitting between them. The CDR3 has 13 residues. Germline-derived CDR1 and CDR2 are SGHRS and YFSETQ. The CDR3 region is CASRLAENYGYTF. CDR3 nucleotide sequence: TGCGCCAGCCGTCTAGCGGAAAACTATGGCTACACCTTC.

In its sample, this clone was seen once. The CDR3 sequence is CASSEWGQGLNSPLHF. The CDR3 nucleotides read TGTGCCAGCAGTGAATGGGGACAGGGCCTTAATTCACCCCTCCACTTT. The rearrangement joins TRBV2 to TRBJ1-6, with 9 bases aligning to TRBD1. The V and J ends lost 2 bases and 6 bases, in that order; junction bases with no gene match: 5. The CDR3 is 16 amino acids. Germline-derived CDR1 and CDR2 are SNHLY and FYNNEI.

The chain combines TRBV12-5 with TRBJ2-1, with D maybe TRBD1 (5 bases). The CDR3 is 17 residues long. V was clipped by 5 bases and J by 1 base, with 18 bases between them. Looked up from germline, CDR1 is LGHNT and CDR2 is FRNRAP. The CDR3 here is CASGTTHQGGSYNEQFF. The DNA of the CDR3 is TGTGCTAGTGGTACCACCCATCAGGGTGGGTCCTACAATGAGCAGTTCTTC. The variable domain in full, with the rest retrieved from reference TRBV12-5 and TRBJ2-1, is DARVTQTPRHKVTEMGQEVTMRCQPILGHNTVFWYRQTMMQGLELLAYFRNRAPLDDSGMPKDRFSAEMPDATLATLKIQPSEPRDSAVYFCASGTTHQGGSYNEQFFGPGTRLTVL.

The chain recombines TRBV7-9 with TRBJ2-5, with D unclear. Trimming pared 4 bases from V and 0 bases from J, leaving 6 bases between. This CDR3 comprises 13 residues. Germline lookup yields CDR1 SEHNR and CDR2 FQNEAQ (reference sequence). As DNA, the CDR3 is TGTGCCAGCAGCTCCGAGTACCAAGAGACCCAGTACTTC. Translating it yields CASSSEYQETQYF.

The chain joins TRBV19 to TRBJ2-1, with TRBD1 matching 8 bases. CDR3 length equals 15 residues. The germline V gene has CDR1 LNHDA and CDR2 SQIVND (reference sequence). V trimming: 6 bases; J trimming: 8 bases; junction bases outside the gene matches: 12. This CDR3 is CASREGQDRSHEQFF. DNA of the CDR3: TGTGCCAGTAGGGAGGGACAGGACAGAAGCCATGAGCAGTTCTTC.

The chain recombines TRBV3-1 (or the pseudogene TRBV3-2) with TRBJ2-5; perhaps TRBD1 as D (5 bases). V lost 0 bases and J lost 5, with 13 bases in between. Germline values: CDR1 LGHDT, CDR2 YNNKEL (reference sequence). CDR3 length equals 15 residues. The CDR3 DNA sequence: TGTGCCAGCAGCCAAGAAGGCAAGGGGTCGGAGACCCAGTACTTC. This sequence encodes CASSQEGKGSETQYF.